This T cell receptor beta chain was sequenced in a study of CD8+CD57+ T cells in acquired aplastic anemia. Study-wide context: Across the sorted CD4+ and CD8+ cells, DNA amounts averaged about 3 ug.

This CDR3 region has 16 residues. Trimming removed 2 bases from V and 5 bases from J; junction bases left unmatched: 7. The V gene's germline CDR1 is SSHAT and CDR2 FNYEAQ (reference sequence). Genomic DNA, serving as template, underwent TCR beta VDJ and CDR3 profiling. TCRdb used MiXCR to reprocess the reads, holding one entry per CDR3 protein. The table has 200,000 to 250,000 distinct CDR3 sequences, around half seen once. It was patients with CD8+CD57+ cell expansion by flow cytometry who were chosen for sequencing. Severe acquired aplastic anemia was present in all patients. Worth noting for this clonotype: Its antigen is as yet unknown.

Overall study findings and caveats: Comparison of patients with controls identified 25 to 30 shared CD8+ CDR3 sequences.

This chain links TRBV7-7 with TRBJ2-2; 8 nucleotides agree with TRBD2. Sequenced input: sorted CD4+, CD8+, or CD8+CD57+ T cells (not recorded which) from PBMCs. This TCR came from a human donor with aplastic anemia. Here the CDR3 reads CASSLFPSGGTGELFF. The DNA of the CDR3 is TGTGCCAGCAGCTTATTCCCTTCGGGGGGGACCGGGGAGCTGTTTTTT.